What follows are 30 T cell receptor beta chains derived from one specimen sequenced in a study of blood T cell repertoires in COVID-19. The protocol was immunoSEQ multiplex PCR, while the TCRdb copy is restricted to in-frame clones and leaves out a portion. The sample carries about 190,000 clones, about four fifths recorded once. The sample was PBMCs or T cells enriched from blood (not recorded which). The source of these receptors is a woman aged 25 to 39 who had been exposed to COVID-19.

The J gene is TRBJ1-2, the V gene TRBV5-4, with TRBD1 matching over 12 bases. Losses at the gene ends were 1 base for V and 2 bases for J; bases not matched to a gene: 6. This CDR3 region has 17 residues. Germline V gives CDR1 SGHNT, CDR2 YYREEE (reference sequence). The CDR3 loop reads CASSLPGQGARNYGYTF. The CDR3 DNA follows: TGTGCCAGCAGCTTGCCGGGACAGGGGGCGAGAAACTATGGCTACACCTTC.

The gene calls are TRBV6-5 and TRBJ1-3; D remains ambiguous. The germline V and J ends were trimmed by 9 bases and 0 bases, with 12 bases remaining between them. The CDR3 is made up of 14 amino acids. CDR1 MNHEY and CDR2 SVGAGI come from the germline V gene. The DNA for the CDR3 is TGTGCCAGTGCGGGAAGAGACTCTGGAAACACCATATATTTT. It translates to CASAGRDSGNTIYF.

The chain carries TRBV4-1 and TRBJ2-7; 7 bases are shared with TRBD2. Germline CDR1 is MGHRA and CDR2 is YSYEKL. The CDR3 runs 13 residues. V lost 1 base to trimming and J lost 4 bases; unmatched junction nucleotides: 1. CDR3 loop: CASSQGDYYEQYF. Here the CDR3 DNA reads TGCGCCAGCAGCCAAGGGGACTATTACGAGCAGTACTTC.

The rearrangement joins TRBV7-2 to TRBJ1-6; no clear D. The germline CDR1 and CDR2 sequences are SGHTA and FQGNSA. Between the trimmed V and J ends, which lost 1 base and 11 bases, there was a span of 15 bases. The CDR3 has 15 amino acids. This CDR3 reads CASSLEWTGAPPLHF. The DNA for the CDR3 is TGTGCCAGCAGCTTAGAGTGGACTGGTGCTCCACCCCTCCACTTT. The whole variable domain, remainder taken from reference TRBV7-2 and TRBJ1-6, is GAGVSQSPSNKVTEKGKDVELRCDPISGHTALYWYRQSLGQGLEFLIYFQGNSAPDKSGLPSDRFSAERTGGSVSTLTIQRTQQEDSAVYLCASSLEWTGAPPLHFGNGTRLTVT.

The chain carries TRBV5-6 and TRBJ2-2; possibly TRBD1 for D (5 bases). Looked up from germline, CDR1 is SGHDT and CDR2 is YYEEEE. Trimming took 1 base from V and 1 from J, leaving 11 bases between them. The CDR3 runs to 16 residues. This CDR3 is CASSLLERGNTGELFF. In DNA, the CDR3 is TGTGCCAGCAGCTTGTTAGAAAGGGGGAACACCGGGGAGCTGTTTTTT.

The chain couples TRBV25-1 to TRBJ2-5, with TRBD1 matching over 7 bases. The CDR3 has 14 residues. V was pared by 3 bases and J by 4 bases, with 5 bases of the junction left unmatched. The germline V gene encodes CDR1 MGHDK and CDR2 SYGVNS. CDR3 amino acids: CASSEGQWAETQYF. CDR3 bases: TGTGCCAGCAGTGAGGGACAGTGGGCAGAGACCCAGTACTTC.

The rearrangement joins TRBV6-6 to TRBJ1-1; D is unresolved. The CDR3 sequence is 16 residues long. V was clipped by 0 bases and J by 0 bases, with 11 bases between them. From germline, CDR1 is MNHNY and CDR2 SVGAGI (reference sequence). Here the CDR3 reads CASSYSITGVNTEAFF. The CDR3 DNA follows: TGTGCCAGCAGTTACTCGATTACCGGAGTGAACACTGAAGCTTTCTTT.

The J gene is TRBJ2-7, the V gene TRBV10-3; 7 nucleotides line up with TRBD2. Germline CDR1 is ENHRY and CDR2 is SYGVKD. The CDR3 extends over 16 amino acids. V dropped 4 bases and J dropped 0; count of bases not matched to a gene: 9. The CDR3 nucleotides read TGTGCCATCAGTGGGACCAATAGCGGGTCCTCCTACGAGCAGTACTTC. The encoded protein is CAISGTNSGSSYEQYF.

The chain recombines TRBV19 with TRBJ1-5; D may be TRBD1 (6 bases). Germline V lookup: CDR1 LNHDA, CDR2 SQIVND (reference sequence). V was clipped by 7 bases and J by 5 bases, with 18 bases between them. This CDR3 spans 15 amino acids. DNA of the CDR3: TGTGCCAGTACCCTTTCTGGGGGGGCTTATCAGCCCCAGCATTTT. It specifies CASTLSGGAYQPQHF.

The V call is TRBV7-2, the J call TRBJ1-5; D is unclear. V was shortened by 5 bases and J by 7 bases, with 9 bases between the two germline ends. The CDR3 is made up of 12 amino acids. Germline-derived CDR1 and CDR2 are SGHTA and FQGNSA. The CDR3 DNA reads as TGTGCCAGCAGCCCAGGCACGCAGCCCCAGCATTTT. It is translated as CASSPGTQPQHF.

The chain uses TRBV7-9 and TRBJ2-7; 9 bases match TRBD1. Germline V CDR1 and CDR2: SEHNR, FQNEAQ (reference sequence). The CDR3 loop spans 16 amino acids. Trimming took 3 bases from V and 6 from J; bases not matched to a gene: 12. This CDR3 is CASSFEAGTGIVEQYF. As DNA, the CDR3 is TGTGCCAGCAGCTTTGAAGCCGGGACAGGGATTGTCGAGCAGTACTTC.

The chain is built from TRBV7-2 and TRBJ1-1; D unresolved. The CDR3 consists of 13 residues. Germline CDR1 and CDR2: SGHTA and FQGNSA. Between the trimmed V and J ends, which lost 3 bases and 2 bases, there was a span of 7 bases. The CDR3: CASSFTENTEAFF. The CDR3, as DNA: TGTGCCAGCAGCTTTACAGAAAACACTGAAGCTTTCTTT.

The V call is TRBV27, the J call TRBJ2-2; 13 bases match TRBD2. Trimming cost V 3 bases and J 4 bases; bases outside gene matches: 8. The CDR3 is 18 residues long. Germline assignment: CDR1 MNHEY and CDR2 SMNVEV (reference sequence). The CDR3 loop reads CASSFHTSGGAGTGELFF. The CDR3 nucleotides read TGTGCCAGCAGTTTCCACACTAGCGGGGGGGCGGGCACCGGGGAGCTGTTTTTT.

V and J are TRBV19 and TRBJ2-6, with D maybe TRBD2 (6 bases). Germline V lookup: CDR1 LNHDA, CDR2 SQIVND (reference sequence). V was shortened by 3 bases and J by 1 base, with 7 bases between the two germline ends. The CDR3 has 15 residues. The CDR3 here is CASSIAGSGANVLTF. The CDR3 DNA reads TGTGCCAGTAGTATTGCGGGGTCTGGGGCCAACGTCCTGACTTTC.

This chain uses TRBV19 with TRBJ1-5; D is perhaps TRBD1 (5 bases). Trimming took 3 bases from V and 0 from J, leaving 12 bases between them. The length of the CDR3 is 16 residues. Germline V lookup: CDR1 LNHDA, CDR2 SQIVND (reference sequence). The CDR3 protein is CASSMLSGYSNQPQHF. CDR3 coding DNA: TGTGCCAGTAGTATGTTATCAGGGTATAGCAATCAGCCCCAGCATTTT.

This clone was detected a few times. This chain connects TRBV4-1 to TRBJ2-5; D not certain. This CDR3 spans 13 amino acids. The V and J ends lost 1 base and 5 bases respectively, with 8 bases between them. Germline CDR1 MGHRA, CDR2 YSYEKL. In DNA, the CDR3 is TGCGCCAGCAGCCAAGTTAACCGGGAGACCCAGTACTTC. As protein: CASSQVNRETQYF.

The chain employs TRBV7-6 and TRBJ2-5; the match to TRBD1 covers 9 bases. The CDR3 length is 15 residues. Germline V gives CDR1 SGHVS, CDR2 FNYEAQ. The V gene end was trimmed by 5 bases and the J gene end by 4 bases; junction bases not matched to a gene: 8. The CDR3 spells CASSPGQGPGETQYF. The DNA for the CDR3 is TGTGCCAGCAGCCCCGGACAGGGGCCGGGAGAGACCCAGTACTTC.

The chain couples TRBV27 to TRBJ2-7; D is possibly TRBD1 (5 bases). The CDR3 consists of 18 residues. Germline V gives CDR1 MNHEY, CDR2 SMNVEV (reference sequence). Trimming pared 5 bases from V and 4 bases from J, leaving 27 bases between. CDR3: CASSRVPQTQDTRYEQYF. The DNA for the CDR3 is TGTGCCAGCAGTCGCGTCCCCCAAACCCAGGACACACGTTACGAGCAGTACTTC.

The V and J genes are TRBV19 and TRBJ2-5; 8 bases agree with TRBD1. With V trimmed by 6 bases and J by 4 bases, 7 bases remained unmatched. This CDR3 region has 14 residues. CDR1 is LNHDA and CDR2 is SQIVND in the germline V gene (reference sequence). CDR3 amino acids: CASSIRGRGETQYF. For the CDR3, the DNA is TGTGCCAGTAGCATCAGGGGGCGAGGAGAGACCCAGTACTTC.

The rearrangement links TRBV6-5 to TRBJ1-2, with TRBD1 identical over 8 bases. The CDR3 loop spans 14 amino acids. With 5 bases clipped from V and 6 bases from J, the junction kept 8 bases outside the gene matches. Germline V gene data show CDR1 as MNHEY and CDR2 as SVGAGI. The CDR3 here is CASSNRGSLDGYTF. The CDR3 DNA reads as TGTGCCAGCAGTAACAGGGGGAGCTTAGATGGCTACACCTTC.

V gene TRBV5-5 combines with J gene TRBJ1-3; 9 bases fit TRBD1. The CDR3 loop spans 17 amino acids. Per the germline V gene, CDR1 is SGHKS and CDR2 is YYEKEE (reference sequence). V lost 1 base and J lost 3; bases outside the gene matches: 8. The CDR3 spells CASSLRITGGFGNTIYF. CDR3 in DNA: TGTGCCAGCAGCTTGAGGATCACAGGGGGCTTTGGAAACACCATATATTTT.

This clone has just a few counts. DNA for the CDR3: TGTGCTAGTGGTTTGAACGACTACACCGGGGAGCTGTTTTTT. It is translated as CASGLNDYTGELFF. This chain joins TRBV12-5 and TRBJ2-2, with D unresolved. This CDR3 has 14 amino acids. The V gene's germline CDR1 is LGHNT and CDR2 FRNRAP. Trimming shortened V by 2 bases and J by 3 bases, and 7 bases separated the two germline ends.

The chain employs TRBV3-1 (or the pseudogene TRBV3-2) and TRBJ1-5, with 7 bases identical to TRBD1. This CDR3 contains 15 residues. CDR1 and CDR2 (germline): LGHDT, YNNKEL (reference sequence). V was pared by 1 base and J by 4 bases, with 4 bases of the junction left unmatched. This chain's CDR3 is CASSQATGTNQPQHF. In DNA, the CDR3 is TGTGCCAGCAGCCAAGCGACAGGGACGAATCAGCCCCAGCATTTT.

The CDR3 loop reads CASSISGTSGQETQYF. Written as DNA, the CDR3 is TGTGCCAGTAGTATCTCCGGGACTAGCGGCCAAGAGACCCAGTACTTC. V is TRBV19 and J is TRBJ2-5, with 11 bases lining up with TRBD2. CDR3 length: 16 amino acids. In germline, CDR1 is LNHDA, CDR2 SQIVND (reference sequence). The V segment lost 3 bases and the J segment 1 base; nucleotides outside the gene matches: 4.

The V call is TRBV3-1 (or the pseudogene TRBV3-2), the J call TRBJ1-2; a possible D gene is TRBD1 (5 bases). The CDR3 totals 13 residues. The ends were cut back, 3 bases at V and 6 bases at J, with 11 bases in the middle. Germline CDR1 reads LGHDT; CDR2 reads YNNKEL (reference sequence). The CDR3 here is CASSHGQDHGYTF. The CDR3 region has the DNA TGTGCCAGCAGCCACGGACAAGACCATGGCTACACCTTC.

V and J are TRBV5-4 and TRBJ1-2, with D maybe TRBD1 (6 bases). Trimming removed 4 bases from V and 2 bases from J, with 12 bases in between. The V gene's germline CDR1 is SGHNT and CDR2 YYREEE (reference sequence). The CDR3 is 14 residues long. The CDR3 sequence is CASSQGTGNYGYTF. The CDR3 DNA reads TGTGCCAGCAGCCAGGGGACGGGCAACTATGGCTACACCTTC. Drawing the rest from reference TRBV5-4 and TRBJ1-2, the complete variable domain is ETGVTQSPTHLIKTRGQQVTLRCSSQSGHNTVSWYQQALGQGPQFIFQYYREEENGRGNFPPRFSGLQFPNYSSELNVNALELDDSALYLCASSQGTGNYGYTFGSGTRLTVV.

V and J are TRBV19 and TRBJ1-2; perhaps TRBD1 as D (5 bases). The germline gives CDR1 LNHDA, CDR2 SQIVND (reference sequence). The length of the CDR3 is 14 residues. V was clipped by 3 bases and J by 6 bases, with 14 bases between them. CDR3 nucleotide sequence: TGTGCCAGTAGTATTCAGGGATCACTAAATGGCTACACCTTC. It specifies CASSIQGSLNGYTF.

This chain joins TRBV15 and TRBJ1-1; D remains ambiguous. Trimming pared 0 bases from V and 1 base from J, leaving 9 bases between. The CDR3 runs 15 residues. Germline V CDR1 and CDR2: LNHNV, YYDKDF (reference sequence). CDR3 residues: CATSRDITENTEAFF. CDR3 DNA sequence: TGTGCCACCAGCAGAGACATAACAGAGAACACTGAAGCTTTCTTT.

This clone was picked up one time. V is TRBV5-8 and J is TRBJ1-2; D not resolved. This CDR3 comprises 14 residues. Germline-derived CDR1 and CDR2 are SGHTS and YDEGEE. Trimming left V 0 bases short and J 3 bases short, with 9 bases between. The CDR3 protein is CASSLASEYYGYTF. In DNA form, the CDR3 reads TGTGCCAGCAGCTTGGCCTCGGAGTACTATGGCTACACCTTC.

The genes are TRBV7-9 and TRBJ2-7, with D unresolved. Trimming stripped 1 base from V and 2 bases from J, with 9 bases between. The CDR3 runs to 14 residues. The germline V gene has CDR1 SEHNR and CDR2 FQNEAQ (reference sequence). The CDR3 protein is CASSLGGSPYEQYF. The CDR3 coding sequence is TGTGCCAGCAGCTTAGGCGGCAGCCCCTACGAGCAGTACTTC.